Listed here are 14 T cell receptor beta chains from one sample, sequenced in a study of control samples from healthy donors and cancer patients. Assay: immunoSEQ multiplex PCR; the TCRdb copy retains only in-frame clones and omits some. The table records roughly 150,000 clones, 93% of them present only once. The specimen was blood. Every receptor here comes from a man over 45 in good health.

This clone was detected once. This chain joins TRBV15 and TRBJ2-1, with TRBD2 matching over 9 bases. This CDR3 is built from 16 residues. The V gene end was trimmed by 2 bases and the J gene end by 7 bases; junction bases not matched to a gene: 9. Germline assignment: CDR1 LNHNV and CDR2 YYDKDF (reference sequence). The CDR3 region has the DNA TGTGCCACCAGCAGACTGGCGGGAGGGCGTTCGAATGAGCAGTTCTTC. This translates into CATSRLAGGRSNEQFF.

The chain couples TRBV2 to TRBJ2-7, with 7 bases aligning to TRBD1. From germline, CDR1 is SNHLY and CDR2 FYNNEI. The CDR3 totals 17 residues. The V segment lost 8 bases and the J segment 7 bases; nucleotides outside the gene matches: 23. CDR3 region: CASLFEFLRDSRQEQYF. The CDR3 DNA reads as TGTGCCAGCCTTTTTGAATTTCTCCGGGACAGCCGGCAGGAGCAGTACTTC. Using reference TRBV2 and TRBJ2-7 for the parts outside the CDR3, the full variable domain is EPEVTQTPSHQVTQMGQEVILRCVPISNHLYFYWYRQILGQKVEFLVSFYNNEISEKSEIFDDQFSVERPDGSNFTLKIRSTKLEDSAMYFCASLFEFLRDSRQEQYFGPGTRLTVT.

This chain connects TRBV7-2 to TRBJ1-1, with 8 nucleotides matching TRBD1. V was clipped by 5 bases and J by 4 bases; unmatched bases: 3. Germline CDR1 is SGHTA and CDR2 is FQGNSA. CDR3 size: 13 residues. The CDR3 DNA reads TGTGCCAGCAGCACAACAGGGGGCACTGAAGCTTTCTTT. It encodes CASSTTGGTEAFF.

The chain carries TRBV7-9 and TRBJ2-5; D gene ambiguous. CDR3 length: 16 amino acids. Trimming left V 6 bases short and J 7 bases short, with 24 bases between. Germline V gene data show CDR1 as SEHNR and CDR2 as FQNEAQ (reference sequence). CDR3 sequence: CASSTPPEVILGTQYF. For the CDR3, the DNA is TGTGCCAGCAGTACCCCCCCGGAAGTCATCTTGGGGACCCAGTACTTC. Full variable domain (rest looked up from reference TRBV7-9 and TRBJ2-5): DTGVSQNPRHKITKRGQNVTFRCDPISEHNRLYWYRQTLGQGPEFLTYFQNEAQLEKSRLLSDRFSAERPKGSFSTLEIQRTEQGDSAMYLCASSTPPEVILGTQYFGPGTRLLVL.

The chain has TRBV30 and TRBJ1-4; no clear D gene. Trimming took off 0 bases at V and 4 bases at J, with 12 bases between the two ends. The CDR3 sequence is 15 residues long. CDR1 is GTSNPN, CDR2 SVGIG, per germline (reference sequence). The CDR3 sequence is CAWSVSVGGNEKLFF. The CDR3 region has the DNA TGTGCCTGGAGTGTTTCAGTGGGAGGTAATGAAAAACTGTTTTTT.

This clone was seen a handful of times. This chain links TRBV3-1 (or the pseudogene TRBV3-2) with TRBJ2-1; D remains ambiguous. This CDR3 comprises 14 residues. Germline V gene sequence: CDR1 LGHDT, CDR2 YNNKEL (reference sequence). The V end lost 1 base, the J end lost 3 bases, and 7 bases lay between the germline ends. CDR3 residues: CASSQADGYNEQFF. CDR3 in DNA: TGTGCCAGCAGCCAAGCAGATGGCTACAATGAGCAGTTCTTC.

The V gene is TRBV21-1, the J gene TRBJ1-1. TRBV21-1 is deemed a pseudogene. The CDR3 runs to 9 residues. CDR3 residues: CASSLVAFF. The CDR3 coding sequence is TGTGCCAGCAGCCTGGTGGCTTTCTTT.

This rearrangement joins TRBV5-5 to TRBJ2-1, with D tentatively TRBD2 (5 bases). CDR1 is SGHKS and CDR2 is YYEKEE in the germline V gene (reference sequence). V lost 5 bases and J lost 10, with 19 bases in between. The CDR3 is 14 residues long. The CDR3 nucleotides are TGTGCCAGCAGTCTATACGGGAACCACAGAGAGCAGTTCTTC. It encodes CASSLYGNHREQFF.

This clone has only one observation. The V gene is TRBV10-3, the J gene TRBJ2-1, with 9 bases that match TRBD2. Germline V lookup: CDR1 ENHRY, CDR2 SYGVKD. V lost 2 bases and J lost 9; bases outside the gene matches: 11. This CDR3 region has 16 residues. The CDR3 coding sequence is TGTGCCATCAGTGAGGGGGCGGGAGGGACTTGGGGTGAGCAGTTCTTC. Translation: CAISEGAGGTWGEQFF.

The table lists this clone with a count of one. The rearrangement links TRBV6-5 to TRBJ1-1; D is possibly TRBD1 (5 bases). Trimming shortened V by 6 bases and J by 4 bases, and 12 bases separated the two germline ends. This CDR3 is 13 amino acids long. Germline lookup yields CDR1 MNHEY and CDR2 SVGAGI. The CDR3 here is CASSFGQATEAFF. As DNA, the CDR3 is TGTGCCAGCAGCTTCGGACAAGCCACTGAAGCTTTCTTT.

The rearrangement uses TRBV28 and TRBJ2-5; TRBD2 matches at 7 bases. Germline V gene data show CDR1 as MDHEN and CDR2 as SYDVKM. CDR3 length equals 14 residues. V lost 6 bases to trimming and J lost 0 bases; unmatched junction nucleotides: 4. The CDR3 here is CASRILANQETQYF. The CDR3 DNA is TGTGCCAGCAGAATACTAGCGAACCAAGAGACCCAGTACTTC. Looking up the rest from reference TRBV28 and TRBJ2-5 gives the full variable domain: DVKVTQSSRYLVKRTGEKVFLECVQDMDHENMFWYRQDPGLGLRLIYFSYDVKMKEKGDIPEGYSVSREKKERFSLILESASTNQTSMYLCASRILANQETQYFGPGTRLLVL.

The V call is TRBV20-1, the J call TRBJ2-1; possible D gene TRBD2, 5 bases. Trimming removed 3 bases at V and 9 bases at J, with 12 bases between. Germline loops: CDR1 DFQATT, CDR2 SNEGSKA (reference sequence). CDR3 length equals 12 residues. CDR3 DNA sequence: TGCAGTGCTAGTAATAGGGCGGGTGAGCAGTTCTTC. It yields the protein CSASNRAGEQFF.

The genes are TRBV5-5 and TRBJ1-2; 8 positions match TRBD1. Germline CDR1 and CDR2: SGHKS and YYEKEE (reference sequence). With 4 bases clipped from V and 5 bases from J, the junction kept 10 bases outside the gene matches. The CDR3 is 15 amino acids. The CDR3 loop reads CASSTLTGQAYGYTF. The CDR3 nucleotides read TGTGCCAGCAGCACCTTGACGGGACAGGCATATGGCTACACCTTC.

V usage is TRBV27 and J usage is TRBJ1-1, with D tentatively TRBD1 (6 bases). Trimming removed 2 bases at V and 4 bases at J, with 8 bases between. Per germline, CDR1 MNHEY and CDR2 SMNVEV (reference sequence). The length of the CDR3 is 13 residues. The CDR3, as DNA: TGTGCCAGCAGTTTAAACAGGGTCACTGAAGCTTTCTTT. Translation: CASSLNRVTEAFF.